Below, 4 T cell receptor beta chains from the same sample are listed, as sequenced in a study of response to subunit inactivated influenza vaccine. TCRdb fed the RT-PCR reads into MiXCR, producing one record per CDR3 protein. The profile shows 500,000 to 650,000 distinct CDR3 sequences, less than 10% of them singletons. The specimen comprised PBMCs from blood, sampled less than 30 months after vaccination. These receptors were taken from a man between 50 and 69 years old who received an inactivated influenza vaccine.

CDR3 loop: CASSIGWTRNSEAFF. CDR3 in DNA: TGTGCCAGCAGCATAGGGTGGACGAGAAACTCAGAAGCTTTCTTT. The gene calls are TRBV7-2 and TRBJ1-1; D gene uncertain. The germline gives CDR1 SGHTA, CDR2 FQGNSA. The V gene lost 5 bases and the J gene lost 8 bases, with 21 bases spanning the gap. The CDR3 is made up of 15 amino acids.

Ten or more counts support this clonotype. The chain couples TRBV3-1 to TRBJ2-5; tentative D call: TRBD1 (7 bases). CDR3 length: 15 amino acids. The V end lost 2 bases, the J end lost 5 bases, and 15 bases lay between the germline ends. Germline CDR1 reads LGHDT; CDR2 reads YNNKEL (reference sequence). CDR3 residues: CASSQRQGGMETQYF. The CDR3 DNA is TGTGCCAGCAGCCAACGGCAGGGGGGTATGGAGACCCAGTACTTC.

This clonotype has at least ten counts. The CDR3 DNA reads as TGCAGTGCTAGAGTAGCTAGCGGGTACAATGAGCAGTTCTTC. It translates to CSARVASGYNEQFF. The V gene is TRBV20-1, the J gene TRBJ2-1, with 8 bases that match TRBD2. J lost 4 bases, V lost 1 base, and 3 bases had no gene match. The CDR3 has 14 amino acids. CDR1 and CDR2 (germline): DFQATT, SNEGSKA (reference sequence).

J is TRBJ1-2 and V is TRBV4-2, with 7 bases fitting TRBD1. Unmatched junction bases numbered 15, after V lost 1 base and J lost 13 bases. The CDR3 covers 15 residues. Germline CDR1 LGHNA, CDR2 YNFKEQ. CDR3 loop: CASSQGPGTGVGGTF. In nucleotides, the CDR3 is TGTGCCAGCAGCCAAGGGCCGGGAACAGGGGTTGGGGGCACCTTC.